This TCR beta chain derives from a study of blood T cell repertoires in COVID-19. Looking at the study overall: Collection of acute and convalescent COVID-19 samples took place in the United States, Italy and Spain.

Between the trimmed V and J ends, which lost 3 bases and 7 bases, there was a span of 13 bases. CDR1 and CDR2 from the germline V gene are ENHRY and SYGVKD. This CDR3 contains 13 residues. TCRdb's copy holds only in-frame clones and misses some; the assay was immunoSEQ multiplex PCR. The sample consists of 200,000 to 300,000 clones, about nine tenths of them appearing once. This chain uses TRBV10-3 with TRBJ2-7; maybe TRBD1 (5 bases). The sequence derives from a young man with COVID-19, enrolled during active disease. Sequencing used peripheral blood. The CDR3 coding sequence is TGTGCCATCAGTGATATGACAGTCTTTGAGCAGTACTTC. It yields the protein CAISDMTVFEQYF.